Reported below is one T cell receptor (beta chain). Assay used: immunoSEQ multiplex PCR; TCRdb lists only in-frame clones, some missing. The data show around 300,000 clones, nearly 90% seen once. This sample is part of a study of blood T cell repertoires in COVID-19. This CDR3 region has 15 residues. V shed 5 bases and J 3 bases; nucleotides not matched to a gene: 6. Germline V CDR1 and CDR2: LNHDA, SQIVND (reference sequence). This sequence originates from a young woman who had recovered from COVID-19. The sequencing sample was made of PBMCs or T cells enriched from blood (not recorded which). The rearrangement uses TRBV19 and TRBJ1-5; 8 nucleotides align to TRBD1. This chain's CDR3 is CASSAGQGYNQPQHF. CDR3 nucleotides: TGTGCCAGTAGTGCTGGACAGGGCTACAATCAGCCCCAGCATTTT.